A single sample gave rise to the 7 T cell receptor beta chains below, sequenced in a study of blood T cell repertoires in COVID-19. Libraries were prepared by immunoSEQ multiplex PCR; TCRdb keeps only in-frame clonotypes and omits some of them. The data show some 260,000 clones, with approximately 89% seen just once and roughly 10% held by the top ten. Sequencing was done on a sample of peripheral blood. The receptors originated from a woman in her 70s with COVID-19, enrolled during active disease.

This chain connects TRBV28 to TRBJ2-2; 7 bases align to TRBD2. After removal of 6 bases from V and 7 bases from J, the junction contained 8 bases not matched to a gene. This CDR3 comprises 14 residues. The germline CDR1 and CDR2 sequences are MDHEN and SYDVKM. CDR3 region: CASRSGNVLGELFF. The CDR3 region has the DNA TGTGCCAGCAGAAGCGGGAATGTACTCGGGGAGCTGTTTTTT.

Only one count was recorded for this clone. V usage is TRBV10-3 and J usage is TRBJ1-6; possibly TRBD1 for D (5 bases). The CDR3 is 14 amino acids. Trimming stripped 11 bases from V and 10 bases from J, with 21 bases between. Germline CDR1 is ENHRY and CDR2 is SYGVKD. CDR3 residues: CASTPGALGSPLHF. Here the CDR3 DNA reads TGTGCCTCTACACCTGGGGCACTTGGGTCACCCCTCCACTTT.

The V call is TRBV10-3, the J call TRBJ2-2; 8 nucleotides align to TRBD1. The germline V gene has CDR1 ENHRY and CDR2 SYGVKD. The CDR3 runs 16 residues. V lost 0 bases to trimming and J lost 7 bases; unmatched junction nucleotides: 7. The CDR3 sequence is CAISESGTGLVGELFF. CDR3 in DNA: TGTGCCATCAGTGAGTCCGGGACAGGACTGGTCGGGGAGCTGTTTTTT.

CDR3 loop: CASSSGQGEAFF. CDR3 nucleotides: TGCGCCAGCAGCTCCGGACAGGGCGAAGCTTTCTTT. The chain combines TRBV5-1 with TRBJ1-1, with TRBD1 matching over 8 bases. This CDR3 spans 12 amino acids. The trim removed 3 bases at V and 8 bases at J, leaving 3 bases unmatched. The V gene's germline CDR1 is SGHRS and CDR2 YFSETQ.

The rearrangement uses TRBV27 and TRBJ2-1; D gene unclear. CDR3 length equals 17 residues. V was cut by 5 bases and J by 0 bases, with 17 bases left in between. Germline values: CDR1 MNHEY, CDR2 SMNVEV (reference sequence). The CDR3 sequence is CASSLSPPGYSYNEQFF. CDR3 sequence (DNA): TGTGCCAGCAGTCTCTCCCCGCCAGGTTACTCCTACAATGAGCAGTTCTTC.

This clone has a handful of counts. The rearrangement joins TRBV3-1 (or the pseudogene TRBV3-2) to TRBJ2-7; 7 bases line up with TRBD2. The CDR3 contains 13 residues. The trim removed 7 bases at V and 4 bases at J, leaving 7 bases unmatched. The V gene's germline CDR1 is LGHDT and CDR2 YNNKEL (reference sequence). Here the CDR3 DNA reads TGTGCCAGCACCGCAAGCGGGACTTACGAGCAGTACTTC. Its translation: CASTASGTYEQYF.

The chain combines TRBV3-1 (or the pseudogene TRBV3-2) with TRBJ2-7; 12 bases line up with TRBD2. V shed 1 base, J shed 5 bases, and the junction held 6 bases outside the gene matches. Germline CDR1 LGHDT, CDR2 YNNKEL (reference sequence). The CDR3 spans 16 residues. The CDR3 region is CASSQVGTSGRNEQYF. The CDR3 nucleotides read TGTGCCAGCAGCCAAGTAGGTACTAGCGGGAGGAACGAGCAGTACTTC.